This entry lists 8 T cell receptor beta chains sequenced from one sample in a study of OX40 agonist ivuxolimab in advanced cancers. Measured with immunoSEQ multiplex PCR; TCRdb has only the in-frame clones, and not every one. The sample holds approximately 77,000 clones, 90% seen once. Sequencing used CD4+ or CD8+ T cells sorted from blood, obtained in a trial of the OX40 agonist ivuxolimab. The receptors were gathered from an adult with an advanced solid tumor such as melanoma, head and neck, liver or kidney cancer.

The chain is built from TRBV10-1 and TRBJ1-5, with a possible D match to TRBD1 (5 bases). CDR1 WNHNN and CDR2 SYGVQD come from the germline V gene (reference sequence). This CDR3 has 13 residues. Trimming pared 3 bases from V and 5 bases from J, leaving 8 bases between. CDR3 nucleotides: TGCGCCAGCAGTGACAGGGTGGATCAGCCCCAGCATTTT. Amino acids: CASSDRVDQPQHF.

The CDR3 here is CASGTGQETQYF. The CDR3 DNA follows: TGTGCCAGCGGTACGGGACAAGAGACCCAGTACTTC. The chain has TRBV13 and TRBJ2-5; possibly TRBD2 for D (5 bases). From germline, CDR1 is PRHDT and CDR2 FYEKMQ (reference sequence). The V end lost 8 bases, the J end lost 2 bases, and 9 bases lay between the germline ends. The CDR3 totals 12 residues.

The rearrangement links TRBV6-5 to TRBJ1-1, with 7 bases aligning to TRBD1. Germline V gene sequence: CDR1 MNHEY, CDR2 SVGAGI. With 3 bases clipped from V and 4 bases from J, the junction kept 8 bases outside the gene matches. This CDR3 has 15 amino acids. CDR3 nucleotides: TGTGCCAGCAGTTATTATTCGCAGGGGGGCACTGAAGCTTTCTTT. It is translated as CASSYYSQGGTEAFF.

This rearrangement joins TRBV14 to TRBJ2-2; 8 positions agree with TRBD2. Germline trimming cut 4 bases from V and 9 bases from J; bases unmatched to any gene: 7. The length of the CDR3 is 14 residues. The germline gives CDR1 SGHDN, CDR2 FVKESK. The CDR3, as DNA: TGTGCCAGCAGCCCCCAGGGCGGGGGGCGGGAGCTGTTTTTT. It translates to CASSPQGGGRELFF.

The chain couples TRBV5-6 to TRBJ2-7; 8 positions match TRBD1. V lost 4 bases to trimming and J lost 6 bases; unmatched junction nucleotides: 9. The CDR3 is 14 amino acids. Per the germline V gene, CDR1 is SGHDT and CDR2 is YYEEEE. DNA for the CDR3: TGTGCCAGCAGCCGCGGGACAGGCTTACGCGAGCAGTACTTC. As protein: CASSRGTGLREQYF.

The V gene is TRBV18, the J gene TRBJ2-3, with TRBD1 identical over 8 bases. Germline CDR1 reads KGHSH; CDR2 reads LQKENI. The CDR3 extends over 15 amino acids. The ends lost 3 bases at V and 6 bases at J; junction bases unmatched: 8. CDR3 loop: CASSPQTGAEDTQYF. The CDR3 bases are TGTGCCAGCTCACCCCAGACAGGGGCAGAGGATACGCAGTATTTT.

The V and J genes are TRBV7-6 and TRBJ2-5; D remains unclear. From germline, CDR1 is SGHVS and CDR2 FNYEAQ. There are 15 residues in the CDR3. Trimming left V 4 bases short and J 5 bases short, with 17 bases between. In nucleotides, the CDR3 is TGTGCCAGCAGCTCTTCGACCACCAGTCGGGAGACCCAGTACTTC. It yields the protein CASSSSTTSRETQYF.

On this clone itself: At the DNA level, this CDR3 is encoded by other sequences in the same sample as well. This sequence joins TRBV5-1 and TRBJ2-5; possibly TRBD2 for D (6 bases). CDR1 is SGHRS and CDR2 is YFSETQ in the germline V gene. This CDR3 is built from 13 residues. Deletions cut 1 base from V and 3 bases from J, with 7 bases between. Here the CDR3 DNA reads TGCGCCAGCAGCTTGTGGGGGGAAGAGACCCAGTACTTC. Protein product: CASSLWGEETQYF. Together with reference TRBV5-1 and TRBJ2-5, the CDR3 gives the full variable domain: KAGVTQTPRYLIKTRGQQVTLSCSPISGHRSVSWYQQTPGQGLQFLFEYFSETQRNKGNFPGRFSGRQFSNSRSEMNVSTLELGDSALYLCASSLWGEETQYFGPGTRLLVL.